This T cell receptor (beta chain) comes out of a study of cytomegalovirus exposure and HLA in healthy donors. Primers: 60 Vbeta forward and 13 Jbeta reverse. Profiled with immunoSEQ multiplex PCR; TCRdb holds only in-frame clones, not every one. In the table there are some 110,000 clones, 75% to 90% of which are singletons. This clone has a single count. Trimming removed 4 bases at V and 6 bases at J, with 15 bases between. CDR1 and CDR2 from the germline V gene are SGHRS and YFSETQ. This CDR3 contains 14 residues. Specimen: PBMCs. The chain has TRBV5-1 and TRBJ2-3, with D perhaps TRBD2 (6 bases). This receptor was identified in a man aged 25 to 40 in good health and CMV-seropositive. The CDR3 region has the DNA TGCGCCAGCAGCCCGCCCGGGACTCTCGATACGCAGTATTTT. Amino acids: CASSPPGTLDTQYF.